A selection of T cell receptor beta chains follows, all from one sample in a study of T cells in Graves' hyperthyroidism and ophthalmopathy. TCRdb itself ran the multiplex PCR reads through MiXCR, one entry per CDR3 protein. Of 490,000 or so distinct CDR3 sequences in the sample, over 35% were seen once. Sequencing was performed on peripheral blood or thyroid tissue (not recorded which). The receptors stem from an adult woman with Graves' disease, either hyperthyroidism or ophthalmopathy (not recorded which). Each CDR3 is given with its conserved first and last residue. A D gene is named only where the DNA matches it firmly. Rows may omit the clone size; those that give it use once, few, many or a size class.

j_call | v_call | d_call | clone_size | cdr3_aa | cdr3_nt
TRBJ2-2 | TRBV6-1 | TRBD1 | few | CASTLTGGMGGELFF | TGTGCCAGCACATTGACAGGGGGTATGGGCGGGGAGCTGTTTTTT
TRBJ1-4 | TRBV20-1 | . | . | CSASAGRGPEKLFF | TGCAGTGCTAGCGCGGGTAGGGGACCTGAAAAACTGTTTTTT
TRBJ1-1 | TRBV12-3/TRBV12-4 | . | . | CASKTGTGDTEAFF | TGTGCCAGCAAGACCGGGACCGGGGACACTGAAGCTTTCTTT
TRBJ1-6 | TRBV7-9 | . | few | CASSRVDNSPLHF | TGTGCCAGCAGTAGGGTTGATAATTCACCCCTCCACTTT
TRBJ1-6 | TRBV20-1 | TRBD1 | . | CSAKGQGNTIYSPLHF | TGCAGTGCGAAAGGACAGGGAAACACCATATATTCACCCCTCCACTTT
TRBJ2-7 | TRBV7-9 | . | few | CASSLTTPPYEQYF | TGTGCCAGCAGTCTCACAACACCCCCCTACGAGCAGTACTTC
TRBJ2-1 | TRBV29-1 | TRBD2 | few | CSVQTRGTTYNEQFF | TGCAGCGTTCAGACGCGGGGGACTACGTACAATGAGCAGTTCTTC
TRBJ2-5 | TRBV29-1 | TRBD1 | . | CSLRDRGGETQYF | TGCAGTCTCCGGGACAGGGGAGGGGAGACCCAGTACTTC
TRBJ2-7 | TRBV20-1 | TRBD2 | many | CSARPATSGASGMYF | TGCAGTGCTAGACCTGCGACTAGCGGGGCGAGCGGAATGTACTTC
TRBJ1-2 | TRBV5-6 | . | many | CASSLAEGYTF | TGTGCCAGCAGCTTGGCGGAGGGCTACACCTTC
TRBJ2-7 | TRBV5-1 | . | many | CASSLAQGPLEKYF | TGCGCCAGCAGCTTGGCACAGGGCCCCCTGGAGAAGTACTTC
TRBJ2-7 | TRBV11-2 | TRBD2 | many | CASSEISGSGGEQYF | TGTGCCAGCAGCGAGATCAGCGGGAGTGGAGGGGAGCAGTACTTC
TRBJ1-1 | TRBV14 | . | . | CASSQDPSGTGAEAFF | TGTGCCAGCAGCCAAGATCCCAGCGGGACGGGCGCTGAAGCTTTCTTT
TRBJ1-1 | TRBV9 | TRBD1 | . | CASSVETGTLNTEAFF | TGTGCCAGCAGCGTAGAGACAGGGACCTTGAACACTGAAGCTTTCTTT
TRBJ1-3 | TRBV7-9 | TRBD1 | many | CASSPLQGPAGNTIYF | TGTGCCAGCAGCCCATTACAGGGGCCGGCTGGAAACACCATATATTTT
TRBJ2-7 | TRBV5-1 | . | . | CASSSDWSEQYF | TGCGCCAGCAGCTCAGACTGGTCCGAGCAGTACTTC
TRBJ1-2 | TRBV4-2 | . | many | CASSQEGIHYGYTF | TGTGCCAGCAGCCAAGAAGGGATACACTATGGCTACACCTTC
TRBJ1-1 | TRBV29-1 | . | few | CSVEDRRPEAFF | TGCAGCGTTGAGGACAGACGACCTGAAGCTTTCTTT
TRBJ1-1 | TRBV6-5 | . | many | CASSQDLTTEAFF | TGTGCCAGCAGCCAAGATCTCACCACCGAAGCTTTCTTT
TRBJ1-1 | TRBV2 | . | once | CASSPKTMNTEAFF | TGTGCCAGCAGCCCCAAGACCATGAACACTGAAGCTTTCTTT
TRBJ1-5 | TRBV28 | . | . | CASSLRGVGNQPQHF | TGTGCCAGCAGTTTGAGGGGTGTAGGGAATCAGCCCCAGCATTTT
TRBJ2-2 | TRBV28 | . | few | CASSHRGELFF | TGTGCCAGCAGCCACCGAGGGGAGCTGTTTTTT
TRBJ1-2 | TRBV20-1 | . | . | CSARPGFYGYTF | TGCAGTGCTCGTCCAGGGTTCTATGGCTACACCTTC
TRBJ1-5 | TRBV11-2 | . | once | CASSWDKGSYGNQPQHF | TGTGCCAGCAGCTGGGACAAGGGGTCATATGGCAATCAGCCCCAGCATTTT
TRBJ2-2 | TRBV14 | . | . | CASSQGSWAPDTGELFF | TGTGCCAGCAGCCAAGGTTCCTGGGCCCCTGACACCGGGGAGCTGTTTTTT
TRBJ1-2 | TRBV6-5 | . | . | CASSYLRTENLGYGYTF | TGTGCCAGCAGTTACCTCAGGACAGAGAACCTTGGTTATGGCTACACCTTC
TRBJ2-5 | TRBV5-1 | TRBD2 | few | CASSLAGGREETQYF | TGCGCCAGCAGCTTAGCGGGAGGGCGTGAGGAGACCCAGTACTTC
TRBJ1-5 | TRBV5-1 | TRBD1 | many | CASSLSGGRQPQHF | TGCGCCAGCAGCTTGTCAGGGGGCCGTCAGCCCCAGCATTTT
TRBJ1-2 | TRBV2 | TRBD1 | . | CASSFGGGSANYGYTF | TGTGCCAGCAGCTTCGGAGGGGGCAGCGCTAACTATGGCTACACCTTC
TRBJ1-2 | TRBV30 | . | . | CAWSAGTYGYTF | TGTGCCTGGAGCGCAGGGACCTATGGCTACACCTTC
TRBJ2-5 | TRBV29-1 | TRBD1 | . | CSAKGQGAETQYF | TGCAGCGCAAAGGGACAGGGCGCGGAGACCCAGTACTTC
TRBJ1-5 | TRBV10-3 | TRBD1 | once | CAISESGQGYQPQHF | TGTGCCATCAGTGAGTCCGGACAGGGGTATCAGCCCCAGCATTTT
TRBJ2-7 | TRBV20-1 | TRBD1 | . | CSASWDRGNEQYF | TGCAGTGCTAGTTGGGACAGGGGGAACGAGCAGTACTTC
TRBJ2-5 | TRBV29-1 | . | . | CSVPSGEETQYF | TGCAGCGTTCCGTCTGGGGAGGAGACCCAGTACTTC
TRBJ2-5 | TRBV13 | TRBD2 | . | CASGGGYQETQYF | TGTGCCAGTGGCGGGGGATACCAAGAGACCCAGTACTTC
TRBJ2-2 | TRBV9 | . | few | CASSVRQGGNTGELFF | TGTGCCAGCAGCGTAAGGCAGGGAGGGAACACCGGGGAGCTGTTTTTT
TRBJ1-5 | TRBV28 | . | many | CASSLGSGTGGQPQHF | TGTGCCAGCAGTTTAGGTTCAGGGACCGGGGGACAGCCCCAGCATTTT
TRBJ2-2 | TRBV11-3 | TRBD2 | few | CASSPSGELFF | TGTGCCAGCAGCCCTAGCGGGGAACTGTTTTTT
TRBJ1-2 | TRBV7-9 | TRBD1 | . | CASSLGDRGAGYTF | TGTGCCAGCAGCTTAGGGGACAGGGGTGCTGGCTACACCTTC
TRBJ1-2 | TRBV24-1 | TRBD1 | . | CATSDSTGGNFGYTF | TGTGCCACCAGTGATTCGACAGGGGGAAATTTTGGCTACACCTTC
TRBJ1-5 | TRBV18 | TRBD1 | . | CASSGQVGQPQHF | TGTGCCAGCTCCGGACAGGTCGGTCAGCCCCAGCATTTT
TRBJ2-7 | TRBV5-1 | . | many | CASSLEVAEGYEQYF | TGCGCCAGCAGCTTGGAAGTTGCCGAGGGCTACGAGCAGTACTTC
TRBJ2-5 | TRBV5-1 | TRBD2 | . | CASRLTPTSGSVGETQYF | TGCGCCAGCAGACTCACTCCGACTAGCGGGAGTGTTGGAGAGACCCAGTACTTC
TRBJ1-4 | TRBV5-1 | . | many | CASSLGLLEYGNEKLFF | TGCGCCAGCAGCTTGGGGTTGTTGGAATATGGTAATGAAAAACTGTTTTTT
TRBJ2-5 | TRBV20-1 | . | many | CSASGGAETQYF | TGCAGTGCTAGTGGGGGCGCGGAGACCCAGTACTTC
TRBJ1-5 | TRBV19 | . | . | CASEGPPMYQHF | TGTGCCAGTGAGGGCCCCCCGATGTACCAGCATTTT
TRBJ1-3 | TRBV14 | . | many | CASSQDRGNTIYF | TGTGCCAGCAGCCAAGACCGTGGAAACACCATATATTTT
TRBJ2-7 | TRBV29-1 | . | . | CSVEGGISFYEQYF | TGCAGCGTTGAAGGGGGGATAAGTTTCTACGAGCAGTACTTC
TRBJ2-7 | TRBV7-9 | TRBD1 | . | CASSPSGGGGLAYEQYF | TGTGCCAGTAGTCCCTCAGGGGGCGGCGGACTCGCCTACGAGCAGTACTTC
TRBJ1-5 | TRBV28 | . | . | CASNAVGGNQPQHF | TGTGCCAGCAACGCAGTGGGGGGCAATCAGCCCCAGCATTTT
TRBJ2-7 | TRBV10-2 | TRBD1 | few | CASSRTGVGLDEQYF | TGCGCCAGCAGTAGGACAGGTGTTGGTCTGGACGAGCAGTACTTC
TRBJ2-7 | TRBV12-3/TRBV12-4 | . | . | CASSLRGGIEQYF | TGTGCCAGCAGTTTAAGGGGCGGAATCGAGCAGTACTTC
TRBJ2-7 | TRBV7-9 | . | . | CASSLSGVYEQYF | TGTGCCAGCAGCTTGTCGGGAGTATACGAGCAGTACTTC
TRBJ1-2 | TRBV6-5 | TRBD1 | many | CASSGQGRSGYTF | TGTGCCAGCAGCGGACAGGGGCGGAGTGGCTACACCTTC
TRBJ2-6 | TRBV20-1 | . | few | CSASSRQSGANVLTF | TGCAGTGCTAGTAGTCGACAATCTGGGGCCAACGTCCTGACTTTC
TRBJ1-2 | TRBV2 | . | . | CACLRQAHYGYTF | TGTGCCTGCCTCCGTCAGGCCCACTATGGCTACACCTTC